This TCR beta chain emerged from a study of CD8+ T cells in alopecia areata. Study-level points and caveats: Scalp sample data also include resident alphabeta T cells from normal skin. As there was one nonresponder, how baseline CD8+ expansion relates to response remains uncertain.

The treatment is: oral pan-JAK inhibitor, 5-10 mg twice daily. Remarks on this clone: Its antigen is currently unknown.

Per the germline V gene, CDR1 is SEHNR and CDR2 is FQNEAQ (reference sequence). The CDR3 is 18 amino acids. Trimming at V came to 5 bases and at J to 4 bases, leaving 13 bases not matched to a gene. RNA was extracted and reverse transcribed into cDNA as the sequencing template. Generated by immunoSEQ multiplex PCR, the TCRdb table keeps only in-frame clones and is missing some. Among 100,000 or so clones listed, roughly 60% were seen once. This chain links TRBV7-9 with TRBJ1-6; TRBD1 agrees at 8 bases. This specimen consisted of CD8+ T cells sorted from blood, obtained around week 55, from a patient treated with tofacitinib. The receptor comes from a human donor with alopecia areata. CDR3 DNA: TGTGCCAGCAGCCTAGGACAGGGATCAGGACAATATAATTCACCCCTCCACTTT. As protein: CASSLGQGSGQYNSPLHF.